The next 27 T cell receptor beta chains were all read from a single sample in a study of metastatic and nonmetastatic thyroid tumors. Via MiXCR, TCRdb re-called the PCR reads. The top ten clones hold roughly 17% of a sample with 20,000 to 25,000 clones, about an eighth of them seen once. Patients had received no treatment of any kind before thyroid surgery. Sequencing was carried out using blood. These receptor sequences come from a female donor with papillary thyroid cancer or a benign thyroid nodule (not recorded which). Some clones in this sample may be carry-over from other donors' samples.

This clone was found many times. Other DNA sequences in the sample encode the same CDR3. The rearrangement uses TRBV16 and TRBJ2-3, with TRBD1 identical over 8 bases. The CDR3 length is 13 residues. Germline V lookup: CDR1 KGHSY, CDR2 FQNENV. Trimming took 4 bases from V and 6 from J; bases not matched to a gene: 3. The CDR3 nucleotides are TGTGCCAGCAGCCCAGGGGGCGGCGATACGCAGTATTTT. Protein sequence: CASSPGGGDTQYF.

This clone came up many times. The chain carries TRBV19 and TRBJ1-5; TRBD1 is a possible D gene (6 bases). The CDR3 sequence is 15 residues long. Germline CDR1 is LNHDA and CDR2 is SQIVND (reference sequence). Between the trimmed V and J ends, which lost 5 bases and 6 bases, there was a span of 17 bases. DNA of the CDR3: TGTGCCAGTAGTGCATACAGGGTGTTAGGTCAGCCCCAGCATTTT. Translated, it gives CASSAYRVLGQPQHF.

This clone was seen many times. The chain recombines TRBV12-3 or TRBV12-4 with TRBJ1-5; D ambiguous. Trimming cost V 1 base and J 0 bases, with 4 bases left between them. CDR3 length equals 14 residues. The CDR3 region is CASSLGNSNQPQHF. The CDR3 coding sequence is TGTGCCAGCAGTTTAGGCAATAGCAATCAGCCCCAGCATTTT.

This clone was detected many times. The chain is built from TRBV7-2 and TRBJ2-2; D remains unclear. Trimming cost V 1 base and J 4 bases, with 4 bases left between them. Germline V gene lookup returns CDR1 SGHTA and CDR2 FQGNSA. The CDR3 has 13 amino acids. CDR3: CASSLGSTGELFF. The CDR3 DNA sequence: TGTGCCAGCAGCTTAGGCAGCACCGGGGAGCTGTTTTTT.

About this clone: Compared with germline, one end of the junction differs, possibly owing to a read error. The CDR3 bases are TGTGCCAGCGGTGACAGGCACACCGGGGAGCTGTTTTTT. Residues: CASGDRHTGELFF. The chain carries TRBV6-4 and TRBJ2-2, with D perhaps TRBD1 (6 bases). The CDR3 covers 13 residues. Germline V gives CDR1 MRHNA, CDR2 SNTAGT.

This clone was recorded many times. This CDR3 is CASSVLGGNEKLFF. CDR3 coding DNA: TGTGCCAGCAGTGTACTAGGGGGCAATGAAAAACTGTTTTTT. The chain recombines TRBV6-1 with TRBJ1-4; 7 bases line up with TRBD1. Per germline, CDR1 MNHNS and CDR2 SASEGT. The CDR3 is 14 amino acids. The trim removed 4 bases at V and 5 bases at J, leaving 4 bases unmatched.

This clone has at least ten counts. The genes are TRBV2 and TRBJ1-1; D not resolved. This CDR3 contains 17 residues. With 0 bases removed from V and 0 bases from J, the gap between germline ends came to 14 bases. Germline CDR1 reads SNHLY; CDR2 reads FYNNEI. The CDR3 is CASSEARVYGLNTEAFF. The CDR3 nucleotides are TGTGCCAGCAGTGAAGCGCGGGTTTACGGACTGAACACTGAAGCTTTCTTT. Full variable domain (missing parts from reference TRBV2 and TRBJ1-1): EPEVTQTPSHQVTQMGQEVILRCVPISNHLYFYWYRQILGQKVEFLVSFYNNEISEKSEIFDDQFSVERPDGSNFTLKIRSTKLEDSAMYFCASSEARVYGLNTEAFFGQGTRLTVV.

The table lists this clone with many counts. Given a much more abundant clone one base away, this may be a read error. The V and J genes are TRBV28 and TRBJ1-1, with D possibly being TRBD1 (6 bases). Germline values: CDR1 MDHEN, CDR2 SYDVKM. The V gene lost 5 bases and the J gene lost 3 bases, with 16 bases spanning the gap. The CDR3 covers 15 residues. CDR3 nucleotide sequence: TGTGCCAGCAGTGAAACGGACAGCGGACACACTGAAGCTTTCTTT. It is translated as CASSETDSGHTEAFF.

This clone was detected many times. The V and J genes are TRBV11-2 and TRBJ1-1, with D hard to call. Per the germline V gene, CDR1 is SGHAT and CDR2 is FQNNGV. The V end lost 7 bases, the J end lost 4 bases, and 13 bases lay between the germline ends. This CDR3 contains 13 residues. CDR3 bases: TGTGCCAGCACCACCCGCGCGAGCACTGAAGCTTTCTTT. Translating gives CASTTRASTEAFF.

This clone was seen many times. CDR3 protein: CASSPSFRTAYSGANVLTF. DNA of the CDR3: TGTGCCAGCAGTCCGAGTTTCCGGACAGCATACTCTGGGGCCAACGTCCTGACTTTC. This rearrangement joins TRBV6-6 to TRBJ2-6; possible D gene TRBD1, 6 bases. This CDR3 contains 19 residues. The germline V and J ends were trimmed by 5 bases and 0 bases, with 20 bases remaining between them. Germline CDR1 MNHNY, CDR2 SVGAGI (reference sequence).

This clone has a count of ten or more. The chain joins TRBV25-1 to TRBJ2-1; D remains unclear. The CDR3 covers 13 residues. Trimming stripped 2 bases from V and 3 bases from J, with 5 bases between. Germline CDR1 MGHDK, CDR2 SYGVNS. CDR3 DNA sequence: TGTGCCAGCAGTGAAAGTTACTACAATGAGCAGTTCTTC. Amino acids: CASSESYYNEQFF.

The table lists this clone with many counts. The V gene is TRBV27, the J gene TRBJ1-2; D unclear. The CDR3 consists of 13 residues. The ends were cut back, 0 bases at V and 3 bases at J, with 5 bases in the middle. Looked up from germline, CDR1 is MNHEY and CDR2 is SMNVEV (reference sequence). The CDR3 spells CASSLSADYGYTF. The CDR3 region has the DNA TGTGCCAGCAGTTTATCAGCTGACTATGGCTACACCTTC.

This clone was seen repeatedly, ten times or more. The chain carries TRBV9 and TRBJ2-6; D unclear. The ends were cut back, 4 bases at V and 0 bases at J, with 14 bases in the middle. CDR3 size: 17 residues. The germline V gene has CDR1 SGDLS and CDR2 YYNGEE. CDR3 sequence reads: CASSPYLPYSGANVLTF. The CDR3 coding sequence is TGTGCCAGCAGCCCCTACTTACCGTACTCTGGGGCCAACGTCCTGACTTTC.

In this sample, this clone turned up many times. The chain has TRBV12-3 or TRBV12-4 and TRBJ2-4; TRBD2 matches at 7 bases. This CDR3 is built from 17 residues. V shed 6 bases and J 0 bases; nucleotides not matched to a gene: 11. DNA for the CDR3: TGTGCCAGCAGCCGACTGGGACTAAGCCTAGCCAAAAACATTCAGTACTTC. Encoded protein: CASSRLGLSLAKNIQYF.

This clone came up many times. This chain joins TRBV20-1 and TRBJ2-1, with 14 positions matching TRBD2. This CDR3 is 17 amino acids long. The germline gives CDR1 DFQATT, CDR2 SNEGSKA (reference sequence). V dropped 5 bases and J dropped 4; count of bases not matched to a gene: 10. CDR3 in DNA: TGCAGTGCTGGGGGGACTAGCGGGAGAGAGTTGTACAATGAGCAGTTCTTC. This sequence encodes CSAGGTSGRELYNEQFF.

This clone appeared many times. At the DNA level, this CDR3 is encoded by other sequences in the same sample as well. The V gene is TRBV12-3 or TRBV12-4, the J gene TRBJ1-3; no definite D call. The CDR3 totals 13 residues. V lost 4 bases and J 1 base, leaving 5 bases between the germline ends. The CDR3 sequence: CASSSGSGNTIYF. In DNA, the CDR3 is TGTGCCAGCAGTTCAGGTTCTGGAAACACCATATATTTT.

There are many counts of this clone. This rearrangement joins TRBV6-5 to TRBJ2-6; possibly TRBD1 for D (6 bases). The CDR3 is made up of 18 amino acids. The germline V gene has CDR1 MNHEY and CDR2 SVGAGI. The V end was cut by 2 bases, the J end by 1 base, with 15 bases between. CDR3 sequence reads: CASSYTGQRSSGANVLTF. As DNA, the CDR3 is TGTGCCAGCAGTTACACGGGACAACGATCTTCTGGGGCCAACGTCCTGACTTTC.

This clone occurred many times. A much larger clonotype is one base distant, so this may be a read error. The chain recombines TRBV6-1 with TRBJ1-1, with D tentatively TRBD1 (5 bases). Germline CDR1 MNHNS, CDR2 SASEGT. The CDR3 sequence is 14 residues long. Trimming took off 8 bases at V and 3 bases at J, with 16 bases between the two ends. Here the CDR3 reads CASSWRAGHTEAFF. The CDR3 DNA follows: TGTGCCAGCTCGTGGAGAGCAGGGCACACTGAAGCTTTCTTT.

This clone was recorded many times. This chain connects TRBV7-2 to TRBJ2-2, with D possibly matching TRBD2 (5 bases). Germline lookup yields CDR1 SGHTA and CDR2 FQGNSA. The CDR3 loop spans 15 amino acids. The V end was cut by 0 bases, the J end by 3 bases, with 8 bases between. CDR3 in DNA: TGTGCCAGCAGCTTAGCGGGAGTCCACACCGGGGAGCTGTTTTTT. Encoded protein: CASSLAGVHTGELFF.

This clone was seen repeatedly, ten times or more. The genes are TRBV20-1 and TRBJ1-6; a weak D match, TRBD1 (5 bases). The CDR3 length is 14 residues. Trimming removed 1 base from V and 10 bases from J, with 14 bases in between. CDR1 is DFQATT, CDR2 SNEGSKA, per germline (reference sequence). This CDR3 is CSARGRQGGSPLHF. CDR3 sequence (DNA): TGCAGTGCTAGAGGCCGGCAGGGTGGGTCACCCCTCCACTTT.

This clone was picked up many times. The chain links TRBV20-1 to TRBJ2-5; D may match TRBD1 or TRBD2 (5 bases each). The V gene lost 8 bases and the J gene lost 2 bases, with 18 bases spanning the gap. The germline V gene has CDR1 DFQATT and CDR2 SNEGSKA (reference sequence). The CDR3 length is 14 residues. The CDR3 loop is CSTTGGPGQETQYF. CDR3 sequence (DNA): TGCAGTACCACAGGCGGGCCAGGGCAAGAGACCCAGTACTTC.

The chain uses TRBV30 and TRBJ1-5; D gene uncertain. The length of the CDR3 is 13 residues. The V and J ends lost 4 bases and 6 bases respectively, with 13 bases between them. CDR1 is GTSNPN and CDR2 is SVGIG in the germline V gene (reference sequence). CDR3 coding DNA: TGTGCCTGGAAGGGATATGGTCTTCAGCCCCAGCATTTT. Its translation is CAWKGYGLQPQHF.

In this sample, this clone turned up many times. This chain uses TRBV13 with TRBJ2-7, with D possibly being TRBD2 (6 bases). The V gene lost 3 bases and the J gene lost 1 base, with 10 bases spanning the gap. This CDR3 contains 14 residues. Germline values: CDR1 PRHDT, CDR2 FYEKMQ (reference sequence). As DNA, the CDR3 is TGTGCCAGCAGCTTCGGACGGGAGTCCTACGAGCAGTACTTC. Translation: CASSFGRESYEQYF.

This clone was seen at least ten times. The rearrangement links TRBV12-3 or TRBV12-4 to TRBJ2-1; 9 positions agree with TRBD2. The CDR3 extends over 14 amino acids. The trim removed 3 bases at V and 3 bases at J, leaving 0 bases unmatched. The CDR3 sequence is CASSLREGYNEQFF. CDR3 DNA: TGTGCCAGCAGTTTGCGGGAGGGCTACAATGAGCAGTTCTTC.

This clone was seen at least ten times. Other DNA sequences within the sample encode an identical CDR3. CDR3 residues: CASSRGNEQFF. In DNA form, the CDR3 reads TGTGCCAGCAGCCGGGGGAATGAGCAGTTCTTC. This sequence joins TRBV11-2 and TRBJ2-1; weak D call: TRBD2 (6 bases). With 5 bases removed from V and 7 bases from J, the gap between germline ends came to 6 bases. The CDR3 is 11 amino acids. Germline CDR1 is SGHAT and CDR2 is FQNNGV. Full variable domain (outside the CDR3, taken from reference TRBV11-2 and TRBJ2-1): EAGVAQSPRYKIIEKRQSVAFWCNPISGHATLYWYQQILGQGPKLLIQFQNNGVVDDSQLPKDRFSAERLKGVDSTLKIQPAKLEDSAVYLCASSRGNEQFFGPGTRLTVL.

This clone came up many times. This chain links TRBV3-1 with TRBJ2-1; TRBD1 might be the D (6 bases). In germline, CDR1 is LGHDT, CDR2 YNNKEL (reference sequence). This CDR3 contains 15 residues. V was cut by 5 bases and J by 3 bases, with 14 bases left in between. The CDR3: CASSAGTLDYNEQFF. The CDR3 DNA sequence: TGTGCCAGCAGCGCCGGGACACTGGACTACAATGAGCAGTTCTTC.

This clone was recorded at least ten times. V and J are TRBV5-5 and TRBJ2-5; D might be TRBD1 or TRBD2, each matching 5 bases. The CDR3 consists of 16 residues. Per germline, CDR1 SGHKS and CDR2 YYEKEE (reference sequence). Deletions cut 0 bases from V and 2 bases from J, with 14 bases between. The CDR3 loop reads CASSLATGTVQETQYF. CDR3 bases: TGTGCCAGCAGCTTGGCAACCGGGACGGTACAAGAGACCCAGTACTTC. Supplemented by reference TRBV5-5 and TRBJ2-5, the full variable domain reads DAGVTQSPTHLIKTRGQQVTLRCSPISGHKSVSWYQQVLGQGPQFIFQYYEKEERGRGNFPDRFSARQFPNYSSELNVNALLLGDSALYLCASSLATGTVQETQYFGPGTRLLVL.